This record concerns one T cell receptor beta chain sequence. Its target is unknown. Using unique molecular identifiers, the investigators prepared the TCRbeta library. A single record per CDR3 protein comes from TCRdb applying MiXCR to the PCR reads. This sample has 450,000 to 600,000 distinct CDR3 sequences; approximately 13% occur once, and the top ten carry 2% to 2.5%. These data are taken from a study of T-cell reconstitution after alpha-beta-depleted transplantation in children. Study-wide results and limits: Expanded graft clones, several hundred of them, were reportedly the source of alpha-beta T cells about two months after transplant.

The CDR3 totals 14 residues. The chain employs TRBV21-1 and TRBJ2-4. TRBV21-1 is a pseudogene locus. This specimen was PBMCs, mostly from graft donor cells, taken 360 days after TCRalphabeta/CD19-depleted stem cell transplant. The origin of this receptor is a male patient aged 10 to 17 who had a stem cell transplant for acute myeloid leukemia, so the T cells may come from the graft donor. The CDR3 spells CASAKTIAKNIQYF. The CDR3 bases are TGTGCCAGCGCGAAAACTATAGCCAAAAACATTCAGTACTTC.